The rows below give T cell receptor beta chains drawn from one sample of a study of cytomegalovirus exposure and HLA in healthy donors. The table came from immunoSEQ multiplex PCR; TCRdb's copy has only in-frame clones and leaves some out. The data show tens of thousands of clones, roughly 80% seen once. Sequenced sample: PBMCs. These receptors originate from a man aged 40-49 years in good health and CMV-seronegative. The CDR3 runs from the conserved cysteine through the conserved F or W. The D gene is left open where the match is weak. The listing skips clone size in some rows; elsewhere it reads once, few, many or a size class.

abundance: -
d_gene: -
j_gene: TRBJ2-6
v_gene: TRBV9
CDR3nt: TGTGCCAGCAGCGCGAGCGGCTCCAACGTCCTGACTTTC
CDR3aa: CASSASGSNVLTF

abundance: -
d_gene: -
j_gene: TRBJ2-4
v_gene: TRBV5-6
CDR3nt: TGTGCCAGCAGCTGGGACACTGGAAACCAAAACATTCAGTACTTC
CDR3aa: CASSWDTGNQNIQYF

abundance: -
d_gene: -
j_gene: TRBJ1-4
v_gene: TRBV2
CDR3nt: TGTGCCAGCAGTGGACAGCGAAGTAATGAAAAACTGTTTTTT
CDR3aa: CASSGQRSNEKLFF

abundance: few
d_gene: TRBD1
j_gene: TRBJ1-2
v_gene: TRBV4-2
CDR3nt: TGTGCCAGCAGCCAACCCGGACAGGGAACCTATGGCTACACCTTC
CDR3aa: CASSQPGQGTYGYTF

abundance: -
d_gene: TRBD2
j_gene: TRBJ2-7
v_gene: TRBV28
CDR3nt: TGTGCCAGCAGCCCGGAGCGGGAGGTTTACGAGCAGTACTTC
CDR3aa: CASSPEREVYEQYF

abundance: -
d_gene: -
j_gene: TRBJ1-2
v_gene: TRBV7-9
CDR3nt: TGTGCCAGCAGCTTAGGGACTAGCAACTATGGCCACACCTTC
CDR3aa: CASSLGTSNYGHTF

abundance: -
d_gene: -
j_gene: TRBJ1-1
v_gene: TRBV5-1
CDR3nt: TGCGCCAGCAGCTTGGTTGACAGCCTGAACACTGAAGCTTTCTTT
CDR3aa: CASSLVDSLNTEAFF

abundance: few
d_gene: TRBD2
j_gene: TRBJ2-1
v_gene: TRBV5-4
CDR3nt: TGTGCCAGCAGTCGACTAGCGGGGGGGCAAGGGGTCCATGAGCAGTTCTTC
CDR3aa: CASSRLAGGQGVHEQFF

abundance: few
d_gene: TRBD1
j_gene: TRBJ1-2
v_gene: TRBV28
CDR3nt: TGTGCCAGCAGTACAACAGGGGCGGCTAACTATGGCTACACCTTC
CDR3aa: CASSTTGAANYGYTF

abundance: -
d_gene: -
j_gene: TRBJ2-3
v_gene: TRBV6-5
CDR3nt: TGTGCCAGCAGACGAGAAGATACGCAGTATTTT
CDR3aa: CASRREDTQYF

abundance: -
d_gene: TRBD1
j_gene: TRBJ1-5
v_gene: TRBV2
CDR3nt: TGTGCCAGCAGCTTCCCAGGGGGAAGCAATCAGCCCCAGCATTTT
CDR3aa: CASSFPGGSNQPQHF

abundance: -
d_gene: TRBD1
j_gene: TRBJ1-5
v_gene: TRBV30
CDR3nt: TGTGCCGGGGGGAGACAGGGTCCCAATCAGCCCCAGCATTTT
CDR3aa: CAGGRQGPNQPQHF

abundance: -
d_gene: -
j_gene: TRBJ2-7
v_gene: TRBV4-2
CDR3nt: TGTGCCAGCAGCCAAGAGGGGGCCCGGGAGCAGTACTTC
CDR3aa: CASSQEGAREQYF

abundance: -
d_gene: TRBD2
j_gene: TRBJ2-3
v_gene: TRBV6-5
CDR3nt: TGTGCCAGCAGTTACTCGATAGCGGGGGCCCCAGATACGCAGTATTTT
CDR3aa: CASSYSIAGAPDTQYF

abundance: -
d_gene: -
j_gene: TRBJ2-6
v_gene: TRBV7-3
CDR3nt: TGTGCCAGCAGCTTAACAACGGTTCCTGGGGCCAACGTCCTGACTTTC
CDR3aa: CASSLTTVPGANVLTF

abundance: -
d_gene: TRBD2
j_gene: TRBJ2-7
v_gene: TRBV30
CDR3nt: TGTGCCTGGCTGAAGAGTAGCGGGGTCGAGCAGTACTTC
CDR3aa: CAWLKSSGVEQYF

abundance: -
d_gene: TRBD1
j_gene: TRBJ1-5
v_gene: TRBV28
CDR3nt: TGTGCCAGCAGCCCGGGACAGGTGTATCAGCCCCAGCATTTT
CDR3aa: CASSPGQVYQPQHF

abundance: -
d_gene: -
j_gene: TRBJ2-3
v_gene: TRBV25-1
CDR3nt: TGTGCCACGCCTCGACTGGGGGCCACAGATACGCAGTATTTT
CDR3aa: CATPRLGATDTQYF

abundance: -
d_gene: -
j_gene: TRBJ2-7
v_gene: TRBV19
CDR3nt: TGTGCCAGTCAACGGGACTCGAGCTCCTACGAGCAGTACTTC
CDR3aa: CASQRDSSSYEQYF

abundance: -
d_gene: TRBD1
j_gene: TRBJ2-3
v_gene: TRBV7-9
CDR3nt: TGTGCCAGCAGCTTAGACAGGGGGCCGACAGATACGCAGTATTTT
CDR3aa: CASSLDRGPTDTQYF

abundance: few
d_gene: TRBD1
j_gene: TRBJ2-5
v_gene: TRBV6-5
CDR3nt: TGTGCCAGCAGGGGGACAGCACAAGAGACCCAGTACTTC
CDR3aa: CASRGTAQETQYF

abundance: -
d_gene: -
j_gene: TRBJ2-2
v_gene: TRBV5-4
CDR3nt: TGTGCCAGCAGCTTTTCGCGTGCCGGGGAGCTGTTTTTT
CDR3aa: CASSFSRAGELFF

abundance: -
d_gene: -
j_gene: TRBJ2-7
v_gene: TRBV27
CDR3nt: TGTGCCAGCAGTCTAAGCTTTTTCGACGAGCAGTACTTC
CDR3aa: CASSLSFFDEQYF

abundance: -
d_gene: -
j_gene: TRBJ2-7
v_gene: TRBV6-5
CDR3nt: TGTGCCAGCAGTTACAGGTTGGAGGGGTTCTACGAGCAGTACTTC
CDR3aa: CASSYRLEGFYEQYF

abundance: -
d_gene: TRBD1
j_gene: TRBJ1-1
v_gene: TRBV5-4
CDR3nt: TGTGCCAGCAGCTCGGGACAGGGGAACACTGAAGCTTTCTTT
CDR3aa: CASSSGQGNTEAFF

abundance: -
d_gene: -
j_gene: TRBJ2-3
v_gene: TRBV19
CDR3nt: TGTGCCAGTAGTCAGGGCTGGGGCACAGATACGCAGTATTTT
CDR3aa: CASSQGWGTDTQYF

abundance: -
d_gene: TRBD1
j_gene: TRBJ2-6
v_gene: TRBV14
CDR3nt: TGTGCCAGCGAACCCGGGGGCAGGGGGCTCCGGAGAGGGGCCAACGTCCTGACTTTC
CDR3aa: CASEPGGRGLRRGANVLTF

abundance: few
d_gene: -
j_gene: TRBJ1-2
v_gene: TRBV28
CDR3nt: TGTGCCAGCAGCACCTCAGGGATTCCTAACTATGGCTACACCTTC
CDR3aa: CASSTSGIPNYGYTF

abundance: once
d_gene: TRBD1
j_gene: TRBJ2-7
v_gene: TRBV28
CDR3nt: TGTGCCAGCAGGCAAGACAGGGTGGCCTACGAGCAGTACTTC
CDR3aa: CASRQDRVAYEQYF

abundance: few
d_gene: -
j_gene: TRBJ2-1
v_gene: TRBV10-3
CDR3nt: TGTGCCATCCAGGGTGTGGACAATGAGCAGTTCTTC
CDR3aa: CAIQGVDNEQFF

abundance: few
d_gene: -
j_gene: TRBJ1-5
v_gene: TRBV7-9
CDR3nt: TGTGCCAGCAGCCACAACCTACTCCAGGGAGGGCGGGTTAATCAGCCCCAGCATTTT
CDR3aa: CASSHNLLQGGRVNQPQHF

abundance: -
d_gene: TRBD1
j_gene: TRBJ2-2
v_gene: TRBV29-1
CDR3nt: TGCAGCGTTTATGGAGGACAGGCGGGCACCGGGGAGCTGTTTTTT
CDR3aa: CSVYGGQAGTGELFF

abundance: -
d_gene: -
j_gene: TRBJ1-4
v_gene: TRBV29-1
CDR3nt: TGCAGCGGATATATTCGGGGGGCAACTAATGAAAAACTGTTTTTT
CDR3aa: CSGYIRGATNEKLFF

abundance: many
d_gene: -
j_gene: TRBJ2-7
v_gene: TRBV27
CDR3nt: TGTGCCAGCAGTCCTTATATCCCCTCGGCTAGCAGCTACGAGCAGTACTTC
CDR3aa: CASSPYIPSASSYEQYF

abundance: -
d_gene: TRBD2
j_gene: TRBJ2-1
v_gene: TRBV2
CDR3nt: TGTGCCAGCAGCCGCCAGACTAGCGGGGGCAATGAGCAGTTCTTC
CDR3aa: CASSRQTSGGNEQFF

abundance: once
d_gene: TRBD2
j_gene: TRBJ2-7
v_gene: TRBV9
CDR3nt: TGTGCCAGCAGCGTAGCGGCTAGCGGACCCTACGAGCAGTACTTC
CDR3aa: CASSVAASGPYEQYF

abundance: -
d_gene: TRBD1
j_gene: TRBJ1-2
v_gene: TRBV6-5
CDR3nt: TGTGCCAGCAGTTCTGGACAGGGATCTAACTATGGCTACACCTTC
CDR3aa: CASSSGQGSNYGYTF

abundance: -
d_gene: -
j_gene: TRBJ2-2
v_gene: TRBV5-6
CDR3nt: TGTGCCAGCAGCTCGACAGTCACCGGGGAGCTGTTTTTT
CDR3aa: CASSSTVTGELFF

abundance: -
d_gene: -
j_gene: TRBJ1-1
v_gene: TRBV5-4
CDR3nt: TGTGCCAGCAGCTTGGGACAGCTCCGTGAAGCTTTCTTT
CDR3aa: CASSLGQLREAFF

abundance: few
d_gene: TRBD1
j_gene: TRBJ1-6
v_gene: TRBV28
CDR3nt: TGTGCCAGCAGTTTGATTGGCGGACAGGGGGCATTCTATAATTCACCCCTCCACTTT
CDR3aa: CASSLIGGQGAFYNSPLHF

abundance: few
d_gene: -
j_gene: TRBJ1-2
v_gene: TRBV30
CDR3nt: TGTGCCTGGAGTGGTTACAGGGAATGGGGCTATGGCTACACCTTC
CDR3aa: CAWSGYREWGYGYTF

abundance: -
d_gene: TRBD1
j_gene: TRBJ1-2
v_gene: TRBV2
CDR3nt: TGTGCCAGCAGTGACAGGGGGAGATATGGCTACACCTTC
CDR3aa: CASSDRGRYGYTF